These T cell receptor beta chains were read from a single sample in a study of blood T cell repertoires in COVID-19. Profiled with immunoSEQ multiplex PCR; TCRdb holds only in-frame clones, not every one. The table lists about 220,000 clones, 80% to 90% of them singletons. Input material: PBMCs or T cells enriched from blood (not recorded which). The origin of the receptors is a woman under 30 in a cohort exposed to, infected with or recovered from COVID-19 (not recorded which). Both conserved end residues are part of each CDR3. D genes are given only for firm matches. The listing skips clone size in some rows; elsewhere it reads once, few, many or a size class.

D: .; V: TRBV27; size: few; J: TRBJ2-7; CDR3: CASSSSTSGYEQYF; DNA: .
D: TRBD1; V: TRBV25-1; size: once; J: TRBJ1-2; CDR3: CASSGTGYGYTF; DNA: TGTGCCAGCAGCGGGACAGGGTATGGCTACACCTTC
D: .; V: TRBV5-8; size: .; J: TRBJ2-1; CDR3: CASSPFGRGSYNEQFF; DNA: TGTGCCAGCAGCCCGTTCGGGCGGGGTTCCTACAATGAGCAGTTCTTC
D: .; V: TRBV12-3/TRBV12-4; size: .; J: TRBJ1-4; CDR3: CASRRVGEKLFF; DNA: TGTGCCAGCAGGAGGGTCGGGGAAAAACTGTTTTTT
D: .; V: TRBV27; size: .; J: TRBJ2-7; CDR3: CASSLMVGGYEQYF; DNA: TGTGCCAGCAGTTTAATGGTAGGGGGTTACGAGCAGTACTTC
D: TRBD1; V: TRBV5-1; size: .; J: TRBJ2-5; CDR3: CASSSGTGLEETQYF; DNA: TGCGCCAGCAGCTCCGGGACAGGGTTGGAAGAGACCCAGTACTTC
D: TRBD1; V: TRBV5-1; size: .; J: TRBJ1-2; CDR3: CASSSTGLRSYGYTF; DNA: TGCGCCAGCAGCTCGACAGGGCTAAGGAGCTATGGCTACACCTTC
D: .; V: TRBV7-9; size: once; J: TRBJ2-3; CDR3: CASSLPGLFTDTQYF; DNA: TGTGCCAGCAGCTTACCCGGACTTTTCACAGATACGCAGTATTTT
D: .; V: TRBV10-2; size: .; J: TRBJ2-2; CDR3: CASSEVRNGELFF; DNA: TGCGCCAGCAGTGAGGTCAGGAACGGGGAGCTGTTTTTT
D: TRBD1; V: TRBV7-9; size: .; J: TRBJ1-5; CDR3: CASSLGTGHNQPQHF; DNA: TGTGCCAGCAGCCTCGGGACAGGGCACAATCAGCCCCAGCATTTT
D: .; V: TRBV5-5; size: .; J: TRBJ1-1; CDR3: CASSVRTGTTEAFF; DNA: TGTGCCAGCAGCGTAAGAACAGGGACCACTGAAGCTTTCTTT
D: TRBD2; V: TRBV11-2; size: .; J: TRBJ2-1; CDR3: CASSLTGGYVEQFF; DNA: TGTGCCAGCAGCTTAACGGGGGGGTATGTTGAGCAGTTCTTC
D: .; V: TRBV3-1/TRBV3-2; size: .; J: TRBJ2-1; CDR3: CASSQDHSSYNEQFF; DNA: TGTGCCAGCAGCCAAGATCACAGCTCCTACAATGAGCAGTTCTTC
D: .; V: TRBV24-1; size: .; J: TRBJ1-1; CDR3: CAISDKETFEAFF; DNA: TGTGCCATCTCCGACAAGGAAACCTTTGAAGCTTTCTTT
D: TRBD2; V: TRBV7-9; size: .; J: TRBJ2-5; CDR3: CASTTYLGSSGQETQYF; DNA: TGTGCCAGCACCACGTACCTCGGGTCTAGCGGGCAAGAGACCCAGTACTTC
D: TRBD2; V: TRBV10-3; size: .; J: TRBJ2-5; CDR3: CAISLAGVQETQYF; DNA: TGTGCCATCAGTTTAGCGGGGGTTCAAGAGACCCAGTACTTC
D: TRBD1; V: TRBV5-1; size: .; J: TRBJ1-2; CDR3: CASSNDRVGYTF; DNA: TGCGCCAGCAGCAACGACAGGGTTGGCTACACCTTC
D: TRBD2; V: TRBV7-3; size: .; J: TRBJ2-2; CDR3: CATRQSGGDTGELFF; DNA: TGTGCCACCCGTCAGTCGGGGGGGGACACCGGGGAGCTGTTTTTT
D: TRBD2; V: TRBV4-2; size: .; J: TRBJ2-2; CDR3: CASSQDRTSGFGSGELFF; DNA: TGTGCCAGCAGCCAAGATAGGACTAGCGGGTTCGGATCCGGGGAGCTGTTTTTT
D: .; V: TRBV9; size: .; J: TRBJ1-5; CDR3: CASSVGGGQPQHF; DNA: TGTGCCAGCAGCGTTGGGGGGGGCCAGCCCCAGCATTTT
D: TRBD1; V: TRBV5-1; size: .; J: TRBJ1-1; CDR3: CASSPFPGQGTSEAFF; DNA: TGCGCCAGCAGCCCCTTTCCGGGACAGGGTACGAGTGAAGCTTTCTTT
D: TRBD1; V: TRBV15; size: .; J: TRBJ1-1; CDR3: CATSKQGKTEAFF; DNA: TGTGCCACCAGCAAACAGGGGAAGACTGAAGCTTTCTTT
D: .; V: TRBV11-2; size: .; J: TRBJ1-2; CDR3: CASSLDRRRGYTF; DNA: TGTGCCAGCAGCTTAGATCGAAGGAGGGGCTACACCTTC
D: .; V: TRBV6-1; size: .; J: TRBJ1-3; CDR3: CASSEYLGNTIYF; DNA: TGTGCCAGCAGTGAATATCTTGGAAACACCATATATTTT
D: TRBD1; V: TRBV4-2; size: .; J: TRBJ1-4; CDR3: CASSHGQGATNEKLFF; DNA: TGTGCCAGCAGCCATGGACAGGGGGCAACTAATGAAAAACTGTTTTTT
D: TRBD2; V: TRBV5-4; size: once; J: TRBJ2-2; CDR3: CASSREGLAGVGNAGELFF; DNA: TGTGCCAGCAGCCGGGAGGGACTAGCGGGAGTGGGGAACGCCGGGGAGCTGTTTTTT
D: TRBD1; V: TRBV5-1; size: once; J: TRBJ1-1; CDR3: CASSGQGKYTEAFF; DNA: TGCGCCAGCAGCGGACAGGGGAAGTACACTGAAGCTTTCTTT
D: .; V: TRBV3-1/TRBV3-2; size: .; J: TRBJ1-1; CDR3: CASSQDLTEGTEAFF; DNA: TGTGCCAGCAGCCAAGATCTTACTGAGGGCACTGAAGCTTTCTTT
D: .; V: TRBV4-2; size: few; J: TRBJ2-1; CDR3: CASSQPGAPDEQFF; DNA: TGTGCCAGCAGCCAGCCTGGGGCCCCAGATGAGCAGTTCTTC
D: .; V: TRBV7-8; size: .; J: TRBJ1-6; CDR3: CASGAGGSPLHF; DNA: TGTGCCAGCGGGGCCGGGGGATCACCCCTCCACTTT
D: TRBD2; V: TRBV2; size: .; J: TRBJ2-5; CDR3: CASRTSGGSATQYF; DNA: TGTGCCAGCAGGACTAGCGGGGGAAGCGCGACCCAGTACTTC
D: .; V: TRBV13; size: .; J: TRBJ2-5; CDR3: CASSLGSEETQYF; DNA: TGTGCCAGCAGCTTAGGCTCAGAAGAGACCCAGTACTTC
D: TRBD2; V: TRBV5-1; size: .; J: TRBJ2-5; CDR3: CASSPILAGGPRETQYF; DNA: TGCGCCAGCAGCCCGATCCTAGCGGGAGGGCCGAGAGAGACCCAGTACTTC
D: TRBD1; V: TRBV2; size: .; J: TRBJ1-5; CDR3: CASTPGGPASNQPQHF; DNA: TGTGCCTCAACCCCAGGGGGCCCCGCTAGCAATCAGCCCCAGCATTTT
D: .; V: TRBV5-1; size: once; J: TRBJ1-5; CDR3: CASSLSGGNQPQHF; DNA: TGCGCCAGCAGCTTGTCAGGGGGCAATCAGCCCCAGCATTTT
D: .; V: TRBV25-1; size: few; J: TRBJ1-3; CDR3: CASSDIGGGLSGNTIYF; DNA: TGTGCCAGCAGTGACATAGGGGGGGGACTCTCTGGAAACACCATATATTTT
D: TRBD2; V: TRBV2; size: .; J: TRBJ2-5; CDR3: CASAQLASQYF; DNA: TGTGCCAGCGCTCAACTAGCGTCCCAGTACTTC
D: .; V: TRBV7-3; size: few; J: TRBJ2-5; CDR3: CASSLSGVQETQYF; DNA: TGTGCCAGCAGCTTAAGCGGAGTGCAAGAGACCCAGTACTTC
D: .; V: TRBV7-9; size: once; J: TRBJ2-5; CDR3: CASSSRTDIRIETQYF; DNA: TGTGCCAGCAGCTCCCGCACGGACATCCGAATAGAGACCCAGTACTTC
D: TRBD2; V: TRBV7-3; size: .; J: TRBJ2-7; CDR3: CASSRSSGGSYEQYF; DNA: TGTGCCAGCAGCCGATCTAGCGGGGGCTCCTACGAGCAGTACTTC
D: .; V: TRBV10-2; size: .; J: TRBJ2-7; CDR3: CASSEGVGEGYEQYF; DNA: TGCGCCAGCAGTGAGGGGGTAGGGGAAGGATACGAGCAGTACTTC
D: TRBD1; V: TRBV28; size: .; J: TRBJ1-2; CDR3: CASSLVDRGGGYTF; DNA: TGTGCCAGCAGTTTAGTCGACAGGGGCGGAGGCTACACCTTC
D: TRBD2; V: TRBV9; size: .; J: TRBJ2-5; CDR3: CASSVAGGLQETQYF; DNA: TGTGCCAGCAGCGTCGCCGGGGGGTTACAAGAGACCCAGTACTTC
D: TRBD1; V: TRBV24-1; size: once; J: TRBJ2-1; CDR3: CATSDLGQGALGNEQFF; DNA: TGTGCCACCAGTGATCTGGGACAGGGGGCGTTAGGTAATGAGCAGTTCTTC
D: TRBD1; V: TRBV6-1; size: .; J: TRBJ1-5; CDR3: CASSEPTGFNQPQHF; DNA: TGTGCCAGCAGTGAACCGACAGGGTTCAATCAGCCCCAGCATTTT
D: .; V: TRBV6-5; size: .; J: TRBJ2-7; CDR3: CASSSSGVGTYEQYF; DNA: .